Reported below is one T cell receptor beta chain. The antigen is not known. The V segment lost 6 bases and the J segment 2 bases; nucleotides outside the gene matches: 1. This CDR3 is built from 14 residues. CDR1 is MNHEY, CDR2 SVGAGI, per germline. This specimen comes from a study of T cells in narcolepsy. Whole-study findings and limits: Autoreactive HCRT-specific and TRIB2-specific clonotypes were marked in same-patient CSF-versus-blood CD4+ comparisons. Autoreactive clone sequences were missing from some blood memory CD4+ repertoires.

TCRdb keeps only in-frame clones here, not all; method: immunoSEQ multiplex PCR. The repertoire includes fewer than 40,000 clones, around 86% of them detected once, and 0.5% to 0.85% sits in the top ten. The sequencing input was memory (CD45RA-) CD4+ T cells from blood. This receptor was identified in a human donor in good health. The chain carries TRBV6-5 and TRBJ1-1; 12 positions match TRBD1. Here the CDR3 reads CASRGTGGNTEAFF. In DNA, the CDR3 is TGTGCCAGCAGGGGGACAGGGGGCAACACTGAAGCTTTCTTT.